The 14 T cell receptor beta chains below were found in one sample sequenced in a study of technical replicates of blood from a handful of donors. The data were produced by immunoSEQ multiplex PCR, yet TCRdb's version contains in-frame clones alone and is incomplete. In the table there are 55,000 to 75,000 clones, roughly 95% of which are singletons. The sequenced sample was PBMCs. The receptor set was obtained from a human donor in good health. Some clones in this sample may be carry-over from other donors' samples.

The chain recombines TRBV19 with TRBJ1-3; the D gene is possibly TRBD1 (6 bases). This CDR3 region has 15 residues. Germline V lookup: CDR1 LNHDA, CDR2 SQIVND (reference sequence). Trimming took 6 bases from V and 0 from J, leaving 12 bases between them. CDR3 coding DNA: TGTGCCAGTAGGGCAGGGGTCAACTCTGGAAACACCATATATTTT. Translation: CASRAGVNSGNTIYF.

The chain couples TRBV4-1 to TRBJ2-7; TRBD2 aligns across 9 bases. Per germline, CDR1 MGHRA and CDR2 YSYEKL. The CDR3 is 16 residues long. V gave up 0 bases and J gave up 7 bases; unmatched junction bases: 10. In nucleotides, the CDR3 is TGCGCCAGCAGCCAAGATCACCTAGCGGGATCGGGTGAGCAGTACTTC. Protein product: CASSQDHLAGSGEQYF.

The CDR3 coding sequence is TGCGCCAGCAGCTTGGCTGGCGGGAGCTCCTACAATGAGCAGTTCTTC. Residues: CASSLAGGSSYNEQFF. The chain links TRBV5-1 to TRBJ2-1; 7 bases agree with TRBD2. Per germline, CDR1 SGHRS and CDR2 YFSETQ. J lost 0 bases, V lost 0 bases, and 3 bases had no gene match. The CDR3 has 16 amino acids.

Here the CDR3 reads CASSPRGVAGADTQYF. The DNA of the CDR3 is TGCGCCAGCAGCCCCCGTGGGGTAGCGGGAGCAGATACGCAGTATTTT. J is TRBJ2-3 and V is TRBV5-1, with TRBD2 matching 9 bases. This CDR3 contains 16 residues. V was clipped by 4 bases and J by 4 bases; unmatched bases: 10. Germline V gene data show CDR1 as SGHRS and CDR2 as YFSETQ.

The gene calls are TRBV5-6 and TRBJ2-7; D may be TRBD2 (6 bases). Germline-derived CDR1 and CDR2 are SGHDT and YYEEEE. V gave up 4 bases and J gave up 4 bases, with 18 bases separating them. The CDR3 is made up of 15 amino acids. CDR3 in amino acids: CASSTPGLSVYEQYF. The CDR3 DNA reads as TGTGCCAGCAGCACACCGGGACTGAGTGTTTACGAGCAGTACTTC.

The rearrangement uses TRBV23-1 and TRBJ2-7; tentatively, D is TRBD1 (5 bases). TRBV23-1 qualifies as an ORF whose function is uncertain. V shed 7 bases and J shed 2 bases, with 15 bases lying between them. The CDR3 is 14 residues long. The CDR3 spells CASTPDSKTYEQYF. The DNA of the CDR3 is TGCGCCAGCACCCCAGACAGCAAGACCTACGAGCAGTACTTC.

The chain recombines TRBV5-1 with TRBJ2-7, with TRBD2 identical over 9 bases. V gave up 1 base and J gave up 4 bases; unmatched junction bases: 9. CDR3 length equals 16 residues. Germline values: CDR1 SGHRS, CDR2 YFSETQ. The CDR3 DNA reads as TGCGCCAGCAGCTTGACTAGCGGGCAAGCCATTTACGAGCAGTACTTC. This sequence encodes CASSLTSGQAIYEQYF.

This chain uses TRBV18 with TRBJ1-2; D is ambiguous. There are 15 residues in the CDR3. The V gene's germline CDR1 is KGHSH and CDR2 LQKENI. Trimming pared 2 bases from V and 1 base from J, leaving 11 bases between. The chain's CDR3 is CASSPGWRDNYGYTF. CDR3 coding DNA: TGTGCCAGCTCACCAGGGTGGAGGGATAACTATGGCTACACCTTC.

This chain joins TRBV4-3 and TRBJ2-3; 7 bases are a match to TRBD2. The CDR3 sequence is 15 residues long. Germline CDR1 LGHNA, CDR2 YSLEER. Germline trimming cut 0 bases from V and 4 bases from J; bases unmatched to any gene: 4. CDR3: CASSQEGGGADTQYF. CDR3 nucleotide sequence: TGCGCCAGCAGCCAAGAGGGCGGGGGAGCAGATACGCAGTATTTT.

V and J are TRBV23-1 and TRBJ2-7, with 11 bases identical to TRBD1. TRBV23-1 is designated an ORF whose function remains uncertain. The CDR3 is made up of 14 amino acids. V lost 5 bases, J lost 5 bases, and 5 bases stayed unmatched. CDR3 protein: CASSTRTGGDEQYF. The CDR3 DNA is TGCGCCAGCAGTACGCGGACAGGGGGCGACGAGCAGTACTTC.

The chain joins TRBV4-1 to TRBJ2-5; possibly TRBD2 for D (6 bases). Germline CDR1 reads MGHRA; CDR2 reads YSYEKL. V was clipped by 5 bases and J by 2 bases, with 18 bases between them. CDR3 length: 16 amino acids. Written as DNA, the CDR3 is TGCGCCAGCAGCGCAAGAGGGCGGGGTAGGCAAGAGACCCAGTACTTC. This codes for CASSARGRGRQETQYF.

This clone was recorded a few times. This chain connects TRBV13 to TRBJ1-2; possibly TRBD1 for D (6 bases). Germline V gene sequence: CDR1 PRHDT, CDR2 FYEKMQ (reference sequence). V lost 5 bases and J 6 bases, leaving 16 bases between the germline ends. The CDR3 loop spans 14 amino acids. In DNA form, the CDR3 reads TGTGCCAGCAGCAAAGAGGCAGGGACACATGGCTACACCTTC. It encodes CASSKEAGTHGYTF.

CDR3 nucleotide sequence: TGTGCCAGCAGCCCGAGCGGGGGAGTAGACAATGAGCAGTTCTTC. Translated: CASSPSGGVDNEQFF. The chain is built from TRBV7-4 and TRBJ2-1; 8 nucleotides agree with TRBD2. V trimming: 5 bases; J trimming: 5 bases; junction bases outside the gene matches: 8. CDR1 is SGHVT, CDR2 SQSDAQ, per germline. CDR3 length: 15 amino acids. The full variable domain, with the rest looked up from reference TRBV7-4 and TRBJ2-1, is GAGVSQSPRYKVAKRGRDVALRCDSISGHVTLYWYRQTLGQGSEVLTYSQSDAQRDKSGRPSGRFSAERPERSVSTLKIQRTEQGDSAVYLCASSPSGGVDNEQFFGPGTRLTVL.

The V call is TRBV7-9, the J call TRBJ2-5; D is unresolved. V dropped 2 bases and J dropped 4 bases, with 5 bases sitting between them. The germline V gene has CDR1 SEHNR and CDR2 FQNEAQ (reference sequence). The CDR3 totals 12 residues. The CDR3 spells CASSLTTETQYF. Here the CDR3 DNA reads TGTGCCAGCAGCTTAACTACAGAGACCCAGTACTTC.